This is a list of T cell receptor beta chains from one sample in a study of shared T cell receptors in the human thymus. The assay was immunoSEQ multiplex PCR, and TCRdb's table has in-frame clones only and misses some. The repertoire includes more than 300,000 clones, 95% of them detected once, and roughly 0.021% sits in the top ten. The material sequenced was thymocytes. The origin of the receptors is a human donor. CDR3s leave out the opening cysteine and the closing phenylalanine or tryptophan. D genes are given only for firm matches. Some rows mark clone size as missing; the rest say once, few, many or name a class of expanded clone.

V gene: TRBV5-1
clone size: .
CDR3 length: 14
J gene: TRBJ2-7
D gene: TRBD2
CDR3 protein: ASSPRTSGRLYEQY

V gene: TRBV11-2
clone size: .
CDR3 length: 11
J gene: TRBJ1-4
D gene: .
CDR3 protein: ASSWATNEKLF

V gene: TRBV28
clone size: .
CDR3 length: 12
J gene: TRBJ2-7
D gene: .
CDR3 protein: ASSVGPGKYEQY

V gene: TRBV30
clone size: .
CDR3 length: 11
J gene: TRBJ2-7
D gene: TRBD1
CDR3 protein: AWRWTGSYEQY

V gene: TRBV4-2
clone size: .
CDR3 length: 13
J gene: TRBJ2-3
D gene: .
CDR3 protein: ASSLQAGKADTQY

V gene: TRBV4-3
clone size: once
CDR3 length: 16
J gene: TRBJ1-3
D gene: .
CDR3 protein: ASGLGEGRANSGNTIY

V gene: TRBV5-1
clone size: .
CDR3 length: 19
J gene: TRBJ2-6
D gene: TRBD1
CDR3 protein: ASSPALDSDREGAGANVLT

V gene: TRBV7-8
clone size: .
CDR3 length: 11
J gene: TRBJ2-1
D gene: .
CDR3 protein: ASSPADYNEQF

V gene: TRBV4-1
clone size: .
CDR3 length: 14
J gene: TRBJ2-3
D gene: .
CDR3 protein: ASSQGARVRTDTQY

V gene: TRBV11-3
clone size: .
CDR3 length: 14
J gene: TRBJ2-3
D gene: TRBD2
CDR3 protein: ASSLGVAGSTDTQY

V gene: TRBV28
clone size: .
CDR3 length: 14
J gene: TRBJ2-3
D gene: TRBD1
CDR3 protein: ASSLRGRGRTDTQY

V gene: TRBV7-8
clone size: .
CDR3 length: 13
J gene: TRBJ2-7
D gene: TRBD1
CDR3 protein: ASSLGTGLYEEQY

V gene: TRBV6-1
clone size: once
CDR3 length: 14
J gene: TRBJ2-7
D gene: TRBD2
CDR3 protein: ASSEARSGTSYEQY

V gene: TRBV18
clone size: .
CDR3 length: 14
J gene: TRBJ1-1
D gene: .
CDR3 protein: ASSPICNGVNTEAF

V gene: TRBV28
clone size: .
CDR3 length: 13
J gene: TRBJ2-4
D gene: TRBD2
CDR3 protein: ASSPKTSRKNIQY

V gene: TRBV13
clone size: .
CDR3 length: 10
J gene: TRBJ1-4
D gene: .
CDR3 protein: ASSYANEKLF

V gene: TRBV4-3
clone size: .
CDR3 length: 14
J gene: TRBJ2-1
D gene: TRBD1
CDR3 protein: ASSQEGQGVYNEQF

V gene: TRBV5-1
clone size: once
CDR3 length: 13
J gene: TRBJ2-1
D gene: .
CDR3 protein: ASTQTAGGNNEQF

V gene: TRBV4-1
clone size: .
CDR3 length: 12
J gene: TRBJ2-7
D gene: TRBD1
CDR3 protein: ASSARQGAYEQY

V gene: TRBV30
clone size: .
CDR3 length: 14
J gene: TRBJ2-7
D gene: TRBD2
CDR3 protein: AWGSNGTLAGDEQY

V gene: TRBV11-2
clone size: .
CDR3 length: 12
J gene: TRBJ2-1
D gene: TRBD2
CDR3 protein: ASSPGLAGNEQF

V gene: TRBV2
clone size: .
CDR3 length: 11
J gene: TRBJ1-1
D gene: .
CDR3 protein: ASSVLGTTEAF

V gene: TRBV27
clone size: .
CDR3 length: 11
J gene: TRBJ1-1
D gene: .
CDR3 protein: ASSFALNTEAF

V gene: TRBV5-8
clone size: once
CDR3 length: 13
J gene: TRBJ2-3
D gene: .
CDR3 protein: ASSPYISSTDTQY

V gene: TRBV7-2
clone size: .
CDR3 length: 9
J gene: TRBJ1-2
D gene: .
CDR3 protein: ASSRDYGYT

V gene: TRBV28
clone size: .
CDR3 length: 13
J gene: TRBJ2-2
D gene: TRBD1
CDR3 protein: ASSFSRGHTGELF

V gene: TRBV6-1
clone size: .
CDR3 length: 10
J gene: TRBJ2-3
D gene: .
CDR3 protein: ASSVSTDTQY